This T cell receptor beta chain appears in the sequencing data of a study of vaccination effects on CD4 cells after COVID-19. TCRdb's copy holds only in-frame clones and misses some; the assay was immunoSEQ multiplex PCR. Among 45,000 to 65,000 clones listed, about four fifths were seen once. Germline lookup yields CDR1 LGHNA and CDR2 YNFKEQ. The V end was cut by 0 bases, the J end by 7 bases, with 15 bases between. This CDR3 has 15 amino acids. Only a few counts were recorded for this clone. Its target is not known. Culture proceeded for 10 days, and CD4+ T cells were then isolated. Vaccine administered to participants consisted of two doses of either BNT162b2 or mRNA-1273. People in the vaccine group had not been infected with SARS-CoV-2 before, and their nucleocapsid antibodies were negative.

The chain combines TRBV4-2 with TRBJ1-2, with D unclear. The sequence was collected from a human donor who received a COVID-19 vaccine. This specimen was CD4+ T cells from PBMCs cultured without peptide, taken after COVID-19 vaccination. The CDR3 region is CASSQDAPTPGGYTF. The CDR3 coding sequence is TGTGCCAGCAGCCAAGATGCCCCCACACCGGGTGGCTACACCTTC.